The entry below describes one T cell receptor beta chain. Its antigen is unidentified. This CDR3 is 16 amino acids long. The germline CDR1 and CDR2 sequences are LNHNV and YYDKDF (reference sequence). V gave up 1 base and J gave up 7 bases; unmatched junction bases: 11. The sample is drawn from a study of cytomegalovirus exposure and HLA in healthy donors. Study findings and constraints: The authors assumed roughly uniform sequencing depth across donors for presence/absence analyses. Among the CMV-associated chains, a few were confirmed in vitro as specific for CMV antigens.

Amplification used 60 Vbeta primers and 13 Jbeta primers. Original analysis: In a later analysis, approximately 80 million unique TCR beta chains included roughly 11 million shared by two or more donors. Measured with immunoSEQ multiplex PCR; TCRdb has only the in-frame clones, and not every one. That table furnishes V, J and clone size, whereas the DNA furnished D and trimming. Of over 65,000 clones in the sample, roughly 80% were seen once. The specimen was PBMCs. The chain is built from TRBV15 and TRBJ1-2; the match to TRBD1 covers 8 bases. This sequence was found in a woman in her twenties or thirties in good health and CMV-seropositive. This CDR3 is CATSRGDRSAGAGYTF. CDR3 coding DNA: TGTGCCACCAGCAGAGGGGACAGGTCCGCTGGGGCTGGCTACACCTTC.